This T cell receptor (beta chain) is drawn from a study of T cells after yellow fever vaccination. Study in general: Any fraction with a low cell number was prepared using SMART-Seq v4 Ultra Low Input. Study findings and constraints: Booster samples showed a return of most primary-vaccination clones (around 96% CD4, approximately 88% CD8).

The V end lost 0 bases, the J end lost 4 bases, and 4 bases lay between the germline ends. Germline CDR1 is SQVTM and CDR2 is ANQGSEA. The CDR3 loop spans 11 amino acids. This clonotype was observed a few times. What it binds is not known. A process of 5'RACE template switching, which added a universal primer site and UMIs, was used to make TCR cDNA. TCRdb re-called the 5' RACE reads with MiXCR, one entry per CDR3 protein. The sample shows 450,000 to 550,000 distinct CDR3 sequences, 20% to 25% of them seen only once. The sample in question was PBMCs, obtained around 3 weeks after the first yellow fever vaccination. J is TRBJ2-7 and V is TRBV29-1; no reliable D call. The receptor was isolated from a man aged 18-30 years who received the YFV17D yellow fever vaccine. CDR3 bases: TGCAGCGTTGAAGATAGGTACGAGCAGTACTTC. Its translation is CSVEDRYEQYF.